This T cell receptor beta chain came from a study of beta chain features in type 1 diabetes. Findings and limits, study-wide: TCRB CDR3s from Type 1 diabetes patients were moderately but significantly shorter in all four CD4+ subsets.

Reverse transcription of all isolated RNA meant that expressed TCRB transcripts were sequenced. Measured with immunoSEQ multiplex PCR; TCRdb has only the in-frame clones, and not every one. Here the sample spans a few hundred thousand clones, around 12% being singletons. This clone was observed a handful of times. Its specificity is not known. Germline CDR1 and CDR2: SGHAT and FQNNGV. The trim removed 1 base at V and 4 bases at J, leaving 5 bases unmatched. The CDR3 contains 16 residues. The V gene is TRBV11-2, the J gene TRBJ2-3; 10 bases align to TRBD2. Sample: naive CD4+ T cells from blood. The TCR comes from a young woman with type 1 diabetes. CDR3 sequence (DNA): TGTGCCAGCAGCTTAGTGCCTAGCGGGAGAGCAGATACGCAGTATTTT. Its protein product is CASSLVPSGRADTQYF. The variable domain in full, completed from reference TRBV11-2 and TRBJ2-3, reads EAGVAQSPRYKIIEKRQSVAFWCNPISGHATLYWYQQILGQGPKLLIQFQNNGVVDDSQLPKDRFSAERLKGVDSTLKIQPAKLEDSAVYLCASSLVPSGRADTQYFGPGTRLTVL.